These T cell receptor beta chains were read from a single sample in a study of T-cell memory formation after mild COVID-19. A single record per CDR3 protein comes from TCRdb applying MiXCR to the 5' RACE reads. The sample lists hundreds of thousands of distinct CDR3 sequences; 20% were seen once. The sequenced material came from PBMCs or a T cell subset sorted from them (not recorded which). The receptor set was obtained from an adult woman who had mild COVID-19 (a few samples of this study predate the infection). Cell type and time point are not known. Both conserved end residues are part of each CDR3. The D gene is left open where the match is weak. Where a row states a size, it is once, few, many or the class of an expanded clone; other rows omit it.

CDR3aa: CASRRDTTYEQYF
CDR3nt: TGTGCCAGCAGGCGGGACACTACCTACGAGCAGTACTTC
j_gene: TRBJ2-7
v_gene: TRBV12-3/TRBV12-4
abundance: many
d_gene: .

CDR3aa: CAISGTRDTQYF
CDR3nt: TGTGCCATCAGCGGGACTCGTGATACGCAGTATTTT
j_gene: TRBJ2-3
v_gene: TRBV10-3
abundance: few
d_gene: .

CDR3aa: CASSIGTGNYGYTF
CDR3nt: TGTGCCAGTAGTATCGGGACAGGGAACTATGGCTACACCTTC
j_gene: TRBJ1-2
v_gene: TRBV19
abundance: few
d_gene: TRBD1

CDR3aa: CASGTRLTHLNEQFF
CDR3nt: TGTGCCAGCGGGACCCGACTAACTCACCTCAATGAGCAGTTCTTC
j_gene: TRBJ2-1
v_gene: TRBV12-3/TRBV12-4
abundance: .
d_gene: .

CDR3aa: CASSEGRISNQPQHF
CDR3nt: TGTGCCAGCAGTGAAGGCAGGATTAGCAATCAGCCCCAGCATTTT
j_gene: TRBJ1-5
v_gene: TRBV2
abundance: .
d_gene: .

CDR3aa: CAWRRTGSGNTIYF
CDR3nt: TGTGCCTGGAGAAGGACTGGCTCTGGAAACACCATATATTTT
j_gene: TRBJ1-3
v_gene: TRBV30
abundance: few
d_gene: .

CDR3aa: CSARDRTGLTDTQYF
CDR3nt: TGCAGTGCTAGAGACCGGACAGGGCTCACAGATACGCAGTATTTT
j_gene: TRBJ2-3
v_gene: TRBV20-1
abundance: .
d_gene: TRBD1

CDR3aa: CASSHRESKRGYTF
CDR3nt: TGTGCCAGCAGCCACAGGGAATCGAAAAGAGGCTACACCTTC
j_gene: TRBJ1-2
v_gene: TRBV3-1
abundance: many
d_gene: .

CDR3aa: CASSSGLERETQYF
CDR3nt: TGCGCCAGCAGCTCGGGACTGGAACGAGAGACCCAGTACTTC
j_gene: TRBJ2-5
v_gene: TRBV4-1
abundance: .
d_gene: .

CDR3aa: CASSLGGSFDEQFF
CDR3nt: TGTGCCAGCAGTTTGGGAGGGAGTTTCGATGAGCAGTTCTTC
j_gene: TRBJ2-1
v_gene: TRBV12-3/TRBV12-4
abundance: few
d_gene: TRBD2

CDR3aa: CATSVHRGSSPNTEAFF
CDR3nt: TGTGCCACATCAGTCCATCGGGGCTCTTCTCCGAACACTGAAGCTTTCTTT
j_gene: TRBJ1-1
v_gene: TRBV19
abundance: .
d_gene: .

CDR3aa: CASSLLAGAVYEQYF
CDR3nt: TGTGCCAGCAGCTTACTAGCGGGGGCAGTCTACGAGCAGTACTTC
j_gene: TRBJ2-7
v_gene: TRBV7-8
abundance: few
d_gene: TRBD2

CDR3aa: CATSDYGNGRNEQFF
CDR3nt: TGTGCCACCAGTGATTACGGGAATGGGAGGAATGAGCAGTTCTTC
j_gene: TRBJ2-1
v_gene: TRBV24-1
abundance: .
d_gene: .

CDR3aa: CSARVALTGGKTQYF
CDR3nt: TGCAGTGCTAGAGTGGCGTTGACGGGAGGGAAGACCCAGTACTTC
j_gene: TRBJ2-5
v_gene: TRBV20-1
abundance: .
d_gene: TRBD2

CDR3aa: CASKGLDTQYF
CDR3nt: TGTGCCAGCAAGGGGCTGGATACGCAGTATTTT
j_gene: TRBJ2-3
v_gene: TRBV2
abundance: .
d_gene: .

CDR3aa: CASSQSGQGDTQYF
CDR3nt: TGCGCCAGCAGCCAAAGCGGACAGGGTGATACGCAGTATTTT
j_gene: TRBJ2-3
v_gene: TRBV4-3
abundance: once
d_gene: TRBD1

CDR3aa: CSAAGGWAMNTEAFF
CDR3nt: TGCAGCGCTGCGGGGGGGTGGGCTATGAACACTGAAGCTTTCTTT
j_gene: TRBJ1-1
v_gene: TRBV29-1
abundance: few
d_gene: .

CDR3aa: CATADSANTGELFF
CDR3nt: TGTGCCACCGCGGACAGCGCGAACACCGGGGAGCTGTTTTTT
j_gene: TRBJ2-2
v_gene: TRBV15
abundance: .
d_gene: .

CDR3aa: CASSQELATYEQYF
CDR3nt: TGTGCCAGCAGCCAAGAGTTAGCGACCTACGAGCAGTACTTC
j_gene: TRBJ2-7
v_gene: TRBV4-2
abundance: few
d_gene: .

CDR3aa: CASSVLGEAYNEQFF
CDR3nt: TGTGCCAGCAGTGTGCTCGGCGAAGCTTACAATGAGCAGTTCTTC
j_gene: TRBJ2-1
v_gene: TRBV25-1
abundance: .
d_gene: .

CDR3aa: CATSGAVSGANVLTF
CDR3nt: TGTGCCACCAGTGGCGCCGTCTCTGGGGCCAACGTCCTGACTTTC
j_gene: TRBJ2-6
v_gene: TRBV24-1
abundance: .
d_gene: .

CDR3aa: CASSLSRGGNTIYF
CDR3nt: TGTGCCAGCAGTTTATCTCGAGGTGGAAACACCATATATTTT
j_gene: TRBJ1-3
v_gene: TRBV6-6
abundance: few
d_gene: .

CDR3aa: CAWTTPTRNVNTEAFF
CDR3nt: TGTGCCTGGACCACACCGACGAGGAATGTGAACACTGAAGCTTTCTTT
j_gene: TRBJ1-1
v_gene: TRBV30
abundance: few
d_gene: .

CDR3aa: CATSDFRLADSTDTQYF
CDR3nt: TGTGCCACCAGTGATTTTAGACTAGCTGATAGCACAGATACGCAGTATTTT
j_gene: TRBJ2-3
v_gene: TRBV24-1
abundance: .
d_gene: TRBD2

CDR3aa: CSVKRWAGADTEAFF
CDR3nt: TGCAGCGTCAAAAGATGGGCAGGGGCGGATACTGAAGCTTTCTTT
j_gene: TRBJ1-1
v_gene: TRBV29-1
abundance: .
d_gene: .

CDR3aa: CATSDPGPKQETQYF
CDR3nt: TGTGCCACCAGTGACCCGGGACCCAAGCAAGAGACCCAGTACTTC
j_gene: TRBJ2-5
v_gene: TRBV24-1
abundance: .
d_gene: .

CDR3aa: CASSLPGQGVGEQFF
CDR3nt: TGTGCCAGCAGCCTCCCGGGACAGGGGGTGGGGGAGCAGTTCTTC
j_gene: TRBJ2-1
v_gene: TRBV7-3
abundance: few
d_gene: TRBD1

CDR3aa: CASSSTAWGSVDIQYF
CDR3nt: TGCGCCAGCAGCTCTACGGCTTGGGGTTCCGTAGACATTCAGTACTTC
j_gene: TRBJ2-4
v_gene: TRBV5-1
abundance: .
d_gene: .

CDR3aa: CSVSRAANTGELFF
CDR3nt: TGCAGCGTTAGCCGGGCAGCGAACACCGGGGAGCTGTTTTTT
j_gene: TRBJ2-2
v_gene: TRBV29-1
abundance: .
d_gene: .

CDR3aa: CASTGAGVYGYTF
CDR3nt: TGTGCCAGCACCGGTGCCGGGGTCTATGGCTACACCTTC
j_gene: TRBJ1-2
v_gene: TRBV9
abundance: few
d_gene: .

CDR3aa: CASSAIQGHSSYEQYF
CDR3nt: TGTGCCAGCAGTGCTATTCAGGGCCACAGCTCCTACGAGCAGTACTTC
j_gene: TRBJ2-7
v_gene: TRBV27
abundance: .
d_gene: .

CDR3aa: CASSKGEGTKTDTQYF
CDR3nt: TGTGCCAGTAGTAAGGGGGAGGGGACTAAGACAGATACGCAGTATTTT
j_gene: TRBJ2-3
v_gene: TRBV19
abundance: few
d_gene: .

CDR3aa: CASRKTGVGTEAFF
CDR3nt: TGCGCCAGCAGGAAAACAGGGGTCGGTACTGAAGCTTTCTTT
j_gene: TRBJ1-1
v_gene: TRBV10-2
abundance: few
d_gene: TRBD1

CDR3aa: CASSLEGLLGGNQPQHF
CDR3nt: TGTGCCAGCAGCTTAGAGGGACTGCTGGGAGGCAATCAGCCCCAGCATTTT
j_gene: TRBJ1-5
v_gene: TRBV7-9
abundance: few
d_gene: .

CDR3aa: CASSPNVGGLGEQFF
CDR3nt: TGTGCCAGCAGCCCGAATGTAGGGGGATTGGGTGAGCAGTTCTTC
j_gene: TRBJ2-1
v_gene: TRBV9
abundance: .
d_gene: .

CDR3aa: CASSIVGGRASYEQYF
CDR3nt: TGTGCCAGTAGTATAGTTGGCGGGAGGGCCTCCTACGAGCAGTACTTC
j_gene: TRBJ2-7
v_gene: TRBV19
abundance: .
d_gene: TRBD2

CDR3aa: CSVPLASAYNEQFF
CDR3nt: TGCAGCGTCCCCCTAGCGAGCGCCTACAATGAGCAGTTCTTC
j_gene: TRBJ2-1
v_gene: TRBV29-1
abundance: .
d_gene: .

CDR3aa: CARSLEGTYEQYF
CDR3nt: TGCGCCAGAAGCTTGGAAGGCACCTACGAGCAGTACTTC
j_gene: TRBJ2-7
v_gene: TRBV5-1
abundance: .
d_gene: .

CDR3aa: CASSVMAGLRYGYTF
CDR3nt: TGTGCCAGCAGTGTAATGGCAGGCTTGCGCTATGGCTACACCTTC
j_gene: TRBJ1-2
v_gene: TRBV2
abundance: few
d_gene: .

CDR3aa: CASSEGPGNEQFF
CDR3nt: TGTGCCAGCAGTGAAGGGCCAGGGAATGAGCAGTTCTTC
j_gene: TRBJ2-1
v_gene: TRBV6-1
abundance: few
d_gene: .

CDR3aa: CATSDRSGSSYEQYF
CDR3nt: TGTGCCACCAGTGATCGGAGCGGGAGCTCCTACGAGCAGTACTTC
j_gene: TRBJ2-7
v_gene: TRBV24-1
abundance: few
d_gene: TRBD2

CDR3aa: CAWSGGRGGSTGLFGGASTDTQYF
CDR3nt: TGTGCCTGGAGCGGAGGTCGAGGGGGGTCGACAGGACTCTTTGGGGGAGCGAGCACAGATACGCAGTATTTT
j_gene: TRBJ2-3
v_gene: TRBV30
abundance: few
d_gene: .

CDR3aa: CSARRLGRGTDTQYF
CDR3nt: TGCAGTGCTCGAAGACTAGGTCGGGGCACAGATACGCAGTATTTT
j_gene: TRBJ2-3
v_gene: TRBV20-1
abundance: .
d_gene: .

CDR3aa: CASSEGLAGQETQYF
CDR3nt: TGTGCCAGCAGTGAGGGACTAGCGGGTCAAGAGACCCAGTACTTC
j_gene: TRBJ2-5
v_gene: TRBV6-4
abundance: many
d_gene: TRBD2